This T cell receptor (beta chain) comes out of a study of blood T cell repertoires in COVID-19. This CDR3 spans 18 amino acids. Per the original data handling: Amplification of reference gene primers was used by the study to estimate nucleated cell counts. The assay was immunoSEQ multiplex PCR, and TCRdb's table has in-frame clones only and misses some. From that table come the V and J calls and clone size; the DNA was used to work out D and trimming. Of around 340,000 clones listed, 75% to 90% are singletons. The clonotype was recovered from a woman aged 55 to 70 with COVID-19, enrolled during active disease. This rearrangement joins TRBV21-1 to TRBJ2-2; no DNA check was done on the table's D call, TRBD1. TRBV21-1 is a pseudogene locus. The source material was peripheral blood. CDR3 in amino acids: CASRALSRDRGNTGELFF. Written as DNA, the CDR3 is TGTGCCAGCAGGGCGCTTAGCCGGGACAGGGGGAACACCGGGGAGCTGTTTTTT.